The sample holds many counts of the clone carrying this T cell receptor (beta chain). The antigen is unknown. This sample was taken from a study of T-cell reconstitution after alpha-beta-depleted transplantation in children. V lost 3 bases, J lost 5 bases, and 5 bases stayed unmatched. Germline-derived CDR1 and CDR2 are SGHRS and YFSETQ. CDR3 length: 15 amino acids. Using unique molecular identifiers, the investigators prepared the TCRbeta library. One entry per CDR3 protein results from TCRdb running MiXCR on the PCR reads. The sample contains some 190,000 distinct CDR3 sequences, approximately 10% of which appear only once. Regarding the study as a whole: Surviving recipient cells, namely T cells and thymic progenitors, were the source of high day-60 TCRbeta diversity in some patients. The study reportedly traced alpha-beta T cells about two months after transplant to several hundred expanded graft clones. By one year post-transplant, T-cell counts and diversity largely arose from T cells that were newly produced.

This TCR came from a boy under 10 years old with acute myeloid leukemia, due to receive a stem cell transplant. This specimen was PBMCs, taken before TCRalphabeta/CD19-depleted stem cell transplant. The chain couples TRBV5-1 to TRBJ1-6; TRBD1 aligns across 7 bases. The CDR3 DNA reads as TGCGCCAGCAGCTGGCGGGACAGCAATAATTCACCCCTCCACTTT. The encoded protein is CASSWRDSNNSPLHF.